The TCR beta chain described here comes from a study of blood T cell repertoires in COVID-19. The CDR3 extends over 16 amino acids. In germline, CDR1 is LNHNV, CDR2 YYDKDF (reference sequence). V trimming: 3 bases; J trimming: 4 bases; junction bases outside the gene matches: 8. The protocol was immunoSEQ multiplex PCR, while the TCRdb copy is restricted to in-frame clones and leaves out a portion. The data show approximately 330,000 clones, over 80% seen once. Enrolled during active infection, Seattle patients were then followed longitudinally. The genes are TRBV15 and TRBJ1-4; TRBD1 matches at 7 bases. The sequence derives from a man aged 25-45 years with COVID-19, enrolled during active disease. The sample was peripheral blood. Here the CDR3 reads CATSSRLTGFNEKLFF. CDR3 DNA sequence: TGTGCCACCAGCAGCCGCCTGACAGGGTTTAATGAAAAACTGTTTTTT.